This TCR beta chain was recovered during a study of identical twins. General study findings and limits: Twin sharing of out-of-frame TCR alpha was underestimated by models in monozygotic pairs. The same donors were not followed; conclusions instead depended on cross-sectional statistical analysis. High-abundance cord blood beta clonotypes had fewer insertions; memory repertoires showed none.

A universal primer binding site was introduced by template switching. The final cDNA contained unique molecular identifiers. One entry per CDR3 protein results from TCRdb running MiXCR on the 5' RACE reads. The table shows around 1.7 million distinct CDR3 sequences, with around 33% occurring only once. Points on this clonotype: Its antigen is currently unknown.

The sequence derives from a newborn girl in good health. The sequenced sample was cord blood.

This CDR3 reads CASSFTSRSSYNEQFF. The CDR3 region has the DNA TGTGCCAGCAGCTTTACTAGCAGGAGCTCCTACAATGAGCAGTTCTTC. The chain links TRBV28 to TRBJ2-1; tentatively, D is TRBD2 (6 bases). Trimming removed 6 bases at V and 0 bases at J, with 15 bases between. Per germline, CDR1 MDHEN and CDR2 SYDVKM. The CDR3 is 16 residues long.